This is a list of T cell receptor beta chains from one sample in a study of Ad26.COV2.S vaccination and SARS-CoV-2 variants. The method was immunoSEQ multiplex PCR; TCRdb's version includes in-frame clones alone and lacks a portion of them. The sample lists over 400,000 clones; roughly 87% were seen once. Sequenced here: peripheral blood, sampled in a trial of Ad26.COV2.S vaccine versus placebo. The receptors were sampled from a person aged 18 to 59 who received the Ad26.COV2.S COVID-19 vaccine or a placebo. The CDR3 runs from the conserved cysteine through the conserved F or W. D genes are given only for firm matches. Not every row has a clone size; where given, it reads once, few, many or a size class.

CDR3nt,CDR3aa,abundance,v_gene,j_gene,d_gene
TGTGCCAGCAGCCAAACAGGTGGGTTCTACGAGCAGTACTTC,CASSQTGGFYEQYF,NA,TRBV3-1/TRBV3-2,TRBJ2-7,NA
TGCAGCGTTTCCACCGCAGATACGCAGTATTTT,CSVSTADTQYF,few,TRBV29-1,TRBJ2-3,NA
TGTGCCAGCAGCCTGGAGGGGTTGTCTGAAGCTTTCTTT,CASSLEGLSEAFF,NA,TRBV7-9,TRBJ1-1,NA
TGTGCCACCCATAGCGGGGGGGCTTTTGGCTACACCTTC,CATHSGGAFGYTF,NA,TRBV12-3/TRBV12-4,TRBJ1-2,NA
TGTGCCAGCAGCTTAGCGTCCGGACAGGGAGGAGAAAAACTGTTTTTT,CASSLASGQGGEKLFF,NA,TRBV7-2,TRBJ1-4,TRBD1
TGTGCCAGCAGCTTAGGCGGGGGCGGTGCGACCCAGTACTTC,CASSLGGGGATQYF,NA,TRBV7-3,TRBJ2-5,NA
TGTGCCAGCCGACAGTCTTTCAGGCGCTATGGCTACACCTTC,CASRQSFRRYGYTF,once,TRBV6-4,TRBJ1-2,NA
TGTGCCAGCAGCTTCGCGCGTACCGGGGAGCTGTTTTTT,CASSFARTGELFF,NA,TRBV7-9,TRBJ2-2,NA
TGTGCCTGGGGGGGCAGGCCTAGTTCATATGGCTACACCTTC,CAWGGRPSSYGYTF,NA,TRBV2,TRBJ1-2,NA
TGCAGTGCTAGTCACGGGGCCACAGATACGCAGTATTTT,CSASHGATDTQYF,NA,TRBV20-1,TRBJ2-3,NA
TGTGCCACCAGTGATTTCAGGGAAGAGGAGACCCAGTACTTC,CATSDFREEETQYF,NA,TRBV24-1,TRBJ2-5,NA
TGCGCCAGCAGCCAAGAAGCGGGACAGGATCTCTCCTACGAGCAGTACTTC,CASSQEAGQDLSYEQYF,NA,TRBV4-3,TRBJ2-7,NA
TGTGCCAGCAGCCTCCGAGGAAATCAGCCCCAGCATTTT,CASSLRGNQPQHF,NA,TRBV6-5,TRBJ1-5,NA
TGCGCCAGCAGCTTGGGGAGGGGTGCCGACTGGACCCAGTACTTC,CASSLGRGADWTQYF,NA,TRBV5-1,TRBJ2-5,NA
TGTGCCAGCAGCTTAGTGGCCAGGGAACAGACCCAGTACTTC,CASSLVAREQTQYF,once,TRBV7-2,TRBJ2-5,NA
TGTGCCAGCAGCTTGCGGGGAAGCTCACCCCTCCACTTT,CASSLRGSSPLHF,few,TRBV5-6,TRBJ1-6,NA
TGTGCCAGCAGCTTAGCAGGCCCCGATGGCTACACCTTC,CASSLAGPDGYTF,once,TRBV7-8,TRBJ1-2,NA
TGTGCCAGCAGCTTAGGGTATTTTAAAAGCGCTCCTGCCGGTACGCAGTATTTT,CASSLGYFKSAPAGTQYF,few,TRBV13,TRBJ2-3,NA
TGTGCCAGCTCACAACGCAGGGGGCTGAACACTGAAGCTTTCTTT,CASSQRRGLNTEAFF,NA,TRBV18,TRBJ1-1,TRBD1
TGTGCCAGCAGCGTAGAGAGGACAGGGGTGAATGGCTACACCTTC,CASSVERTGVNGYTF,NA,TRBV9,TRBJ1-2,TRBD1
TGTGCCCGGACGCGGGTGGGCCCAGATACGCAGTATTTT,CARTRVGPDTQYF,NA,TRBV30,TRBJ2-3,NA
TGTGCCAGCAGCTTAACGGGACCGTACAATGAGCAGTTCTTC,CASSLTGPYNEQFF,NA,TRBV7-2,TRBJ2-1,NA
TGTGCCAGCAGTTACTTAACGACGGGAGAAGCTTTCTTT,CASSYLTTGEAFF,NA,TRBV6-5,TRBJ1-1,NA
TGCGCCAGCAGCCAACCCGGGACAGGGAAAAAACTGTTTTTT,CASSQPGTGKKLFF,NA,TRBV4-1,TRBJ1-4,TRBD1
TGTGCCAGCAGCTCCTATTCCGGGCGGTTAGGGTATGGCTACACCTTC,CASSSYSGRLGYGYTF,NA,TRBV5-6,TRBJ1-2,NA
TGTGCCAGCAGCTTACCTCAGGACAGGGCTCTCTATGGCTACACCTTC,CASSLPQDRALYGYTF,NA,TRBV7-2,TRBJ1-2,TRBD1